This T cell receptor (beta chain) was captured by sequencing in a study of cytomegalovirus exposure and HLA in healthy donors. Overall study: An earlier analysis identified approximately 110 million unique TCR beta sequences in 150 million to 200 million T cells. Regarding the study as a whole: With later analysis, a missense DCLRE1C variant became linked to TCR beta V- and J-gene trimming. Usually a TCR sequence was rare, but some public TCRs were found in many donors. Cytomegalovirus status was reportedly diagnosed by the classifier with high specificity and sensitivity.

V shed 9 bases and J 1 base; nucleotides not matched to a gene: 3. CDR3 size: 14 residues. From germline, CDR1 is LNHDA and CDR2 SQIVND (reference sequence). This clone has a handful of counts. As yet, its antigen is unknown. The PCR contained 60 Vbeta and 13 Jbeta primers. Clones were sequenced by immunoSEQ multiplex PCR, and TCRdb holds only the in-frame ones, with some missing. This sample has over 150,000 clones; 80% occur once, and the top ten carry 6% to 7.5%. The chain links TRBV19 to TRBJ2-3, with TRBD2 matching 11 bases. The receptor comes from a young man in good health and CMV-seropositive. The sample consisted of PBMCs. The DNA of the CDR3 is TGTGCCAGCAAACTAGCGGGAGGCACAGATACGCAGTATTTT. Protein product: CASKLAGGTDTQYF.